This passage covers 2 T cell receptor beta chains from one sample sequenced in a study of T-cell reconstitution after alpha-beta-depleted transplantation in children. Molecular barcoding with unique molecular identifiers was used for the TCRbeta library. TCRdb redid the calling of the PCR reads with MiXCR, one entry per CDR3 protein. The data show fewer than 750,000 distinct CDR3 sequences, more than 20% seen once. The source material was PBMCs, mostly from graft donor cells, sampled 360 days after TCRalphabeta/CD19-depleted stem cell transplant. Every receptor here comes from a boy younger than two who had a stem cell transplant for acute myeloid leukemia, so the T cells may come from the graft donor.

This chain links TRBV10-3 with TRBJ1-1; D is unresolved. The CDR3 is 13 residues long. Trimming left V 8 bases short and J 2 bases short, with 12 bases between. CDR1 and CDR2 from the germline V gene are ENHRY and SYGVKD. The CDR3 region is CAISPRENTEAFF. The DNA of the CDR3 is TGTGCCATCTCACCCCGAGAAAACACTGAAGCTTTCTTT.

This rearrangement joins TRBV20-1 to TRBJ2-3; 9 bases match TRBD2. CDR1 is DFQATT, CDR2 SNEGSKA, per germline (reference sequence). This CDR3 has 18 residues. The V and J ends lost 0 bases and 2 bases, in that order; junction bases with no gene match: 12. The CDR3 reads CSARDSRAGGVLTDTQYF. DNA for the CDR3: TGCAGTGCTAGAGATAGTCGAGCGGGGGGCGTTCTCACAGATACGCAGTATTTT.